A selection of T cell receptor beta chains follows, all from one sample in a study of Ad26.COV2.S vaccination and SARS-CoV-2 variants. Profiled with immunoSEQ multiplex PCR; TCRdb holds only in-frame clones, not every one. The table includes about 680,000 clones, 70% to 90% detected once. The material was peripheral blood, obtained in a trial of Ad26.COV2.S vaccine versus placebo. These receptors were collected from a person aged 18-60 years who received the Ad26.COV2.S COVID-19 vaccine or a placebo. The CDR3 runs from the conserved cysteine through the conserved F or W. The D gene is left open where the match is weak. Clone size is not always given. Where it is, it says once, few, many or a class for expanded clones.

J	V	D	size	DNA	CDR3
TRBJ1-5	TRBV7-2	.	.	TGTGCCAGCAGCTTAGATTGGGATCAGCCCCAGCATTTT	CASSLDWDQPQHF
TRBJ2-3	TRBV18	.	.	TGTGCCAGCTCACGCGGCCCCGGCACAGATACGCAGTATTTT	CASSRGPGTDTQYF
TRBJ2-5	TRBV6-7	TRBD2	.	TGTGCCAGCAGCCCCCCTATAAAGCGGGAGGGCATGAAGACCCAGTACTTC	CASSPPIKREGMKTQYF
TRBJ2-5	TRBV7-9	TRBD2	few	TGTGCCAGCAGCTGGGACTATGCCGGCCAAGAGACCCAGTACTTC	CASSWDYAGQETQYF
TRBJ1-1	TRBV6-5	TRBD1	.	TGTGCCAGCAGTTTCTCCGGACAGGGGCTATATGAAGCTTTCTTT	CASSFSGQGLYEAFF
TRBJ2-1	TRBV7-2	TRBD1	.	TGTGCCAGCAGCTTGGGACCAGGGGGCATGTATGAGCAGTTCTTC	CASSLGPGGMYEQFF
TRBJ2-7	TRBV6-5	.	.	TGTGCCAGCAGTTACGGCAGGGAGAGCTACGAGCAGTACTTC	CASSYGRESYEQYF
TRBJ1-2	TRBV5-1	TRBD1	.	TGCGCCAGTAACTCCGGGACAGGGGGCAGCTATGGCTACACCTTC	CASNSGTGGSYGYTF
TRBJ1-2	TRBV18	.	.	TGTGCCAGCTCACCCCAACGCGATACAGGAATCTATGGCTACACCTTC	CASSPQRDTGIYGYTF
TRBJ2-5	TRBV2	TRBD1	.	TGTGCCAGCCACAGGACAGGTCAAGAGACCCAGTACTTC	CASHRTGQETQYF
TRBJ2-1	TRBV7-8	TRBD2	.	TGTGCCAGCAGCTTAGGCTTACTAGCGGGAGGAACCTTCGATGAGCAGTTCTTC	CASSLGLLAGGTFDEQFF
TRBJ2-7	TRBV11-1	TRBD1	.	TGTGCCAGCAGCTACGAGAGGGACAGGGGTACCTACGAGCAGTACTTC	CASSYERDRGTYEQYF
TRBJ2-7	TRBV6-5	TRBD2	few	TGTGCCAGCAACCAGCGGGAGAAATACGAGCAGTACTTC	CASNQREKYEQYF
TRBJ1-5	TRBV18	.	.	TGTGCCAGCTCACCCCAGAGGTCGGTAGGCAATCAGCCCCAGCATTTT	CASSPQRSVGNQPQHF
TRBJ2-3	TRBV11-3	.	.	TGTGCCAGCCGACAGGGGTTAGCGGGAGATACGCAGTATTTT	CASRQGLAGDTQYF
TRBJ1-1	TRBV9	.	.	TGTGCCAGCAGCGTAGGTACCCAAAACATGAACACTGAAGCTTTCTTT	CASSVGTQNMNTEAFF
TRBJ1-6	TRBV6-5	TRBD1	once	TGTGCCAGCAGATCGGGACAGCCAAATTCACCCCTCCACTTT	CASRSGQPNSPLHF
TRBJ1-1	TRBV18	.	.	TGTGCCAGCTCATACGACCGGAACACTGAAGCTTTCTTT	CASSYDRNTEAFF
TRBJ1-6	TRBV5-1	.	.	TGCGCCAGCAGCTTACAACAGGGCTATAATTCACCCCTCCACTTT	CASSLQQGYNSPLHF
TRBJ2-3	TRBV4-1	.	few	TGCGCCACCTCAACTAGGGGATCCACAGATACGCAGTATTTT	CATSTRGSTDTQYF
TRBJ1-2	TRBV12-2	.	.	TGTGCAAGTCGCCCCGGACAGGCATTGCCAGCTAACTATGGCTACACCTTC	CASRPGQALPANYGYTF
TRBJ1-5	TRBV12-3/TRBV12-4	.	.	TGTGCCAGCAGTTTAGGGTTAAATCCGCCCCAGCATTTT	CASSLGLNPPQHF
TRBJ1-1	TRBV4-3	.	.	TGCGCCAGCAGCCAAGAAGTGTGGGGGAACACTGAAGCTTTCTTT	CASSQEVWGNTEAFF
TRBJ1-4	TRBV3-1/TRBV3-2	.	.	TGTGCCAGCAGCCAAGGGGGAATTAATGAAAAACTGTTTTTT	CASSQGGINEKLFF
TRBJ2-1	TRBV5-1	.	.	TGCGCCAGCAGCTCCGCCAATTACAATGAGCAGTTCTTC	CASSSANYNEQFF
TRBJ2-4	TRBV11-2	.	.	TGTGCCAGCAGCTTGGGGCAGGGGAGGAACATTCAGTACTTC	CASSLGQGRNIQYF
TRBJ2-1	TRBV24-1	TRBD2	.	TGTGCCACCAGTGACGGCGGGGGGTACAATGAGCAGTTCTTC	CATSDGGGYNEQFF
TRBJ2-6	TRBV27	.	.	TGTGCCAGCAGAGCCCTCTCTGGGGCCAACGTCCTGACTTTC	CASRALSGANVLTF
TRBJ2-1	TRBV29-1	.	.	TGCAGCGTACAAGTGAGTGAGCAGTTCTTC	CSVQVSEQFF
TRBJ2-2	TRBV30	.	.	TGTGCCTGGAGTTTTACAGGGCCTTGGGAGCTGTTTTTT	CAWSFTGPWELFF
TRBJ2-3	TRBV29-1	.	.	TGCAGCGTTGTTTTCTGGGGCCCAGATACGCAGTATTTT	CSVVFWGPDTQYF
TRBJ1-5	TRBV5-6	.	.	TGTGCCAGCAGCGCAAACAGGAATATTCAGCCCCAGCATTTT	CASSANRNIQPQHF
TRBJ2-1	TRBV18	.	once	TGTGCCAGCTCACCTTACAATGAGCAGTTCTTC	CASSPYNEQFF
TRBJ1-1	TRBV7-9	.	.	TGTGCCAGCAGCTTTGAGGTGGTGAACACTGAAGCTTTCTTT	CASSFEVVNTEAFF
TRBJ2-7	TRBV30	.	.	TGTGCCTGGAGTACCAACTACGAGCAGTACTTC	CAWSTNYEQYF
TRBJ2-5	TRBV7-2	TRBD2	.	TGTGCCAGCAGCTATAGCGGGGGAGGAGAGACCCAGTACTTC	CASSYSGGGETQYF
TRBJ2-7	TRBV6-5	TRBD2	few	TGTGCCACCCGGGGGGTCTACGAGCAGTACTTC	CATRGVYEQYF
TRBJ2-3	TRBV14	.	.	TGTGCCAGCAGCCAAGATCCCCCCTTCACAGATACGCAGTATTTT	CASSQDPPFTDTQYF
TRBJ2-1	TRBV9	TRBD2	.	TGTGCCAGCAGCGTAGTTGGGCGGGAGGGCTACAATGAGCAGTTCTTC	CASSVVGREGYNEQFF
TRBJ1-2	TRBV15	.	few	TGTGCCACCAGCAGAGATGGGAGGACCTACACCTTC	CATSRDGRTYTF
TRBJ1-1	TRBV30	.	.	TGTGCCTGGAGTTCAAGAATCTTGGGGGCTTTCTTT	CAWSSRILGAFF
TRBJ2-7	TRBV3-1/TRBV3-2	.	.	TGTGCCAGCAGCCAGGCCCTAGCGAGAGCCTACGAGCAGTACTTC	CASSQALARAYEQYF
TRBJ2-3	TRBV7-9	TRBD2	.	TGTGCCAGCAGCGCCCACGGGACTAGCGGGGGTGCAGATACGCAGTATTTT	CASSAHGTSGGADTQYF
TRBJ1-3	TRBV7-2	.	.	TGTGCCAGTACCGGGACAAGGGGAAACACCATATATTTT	CASTGTRGNTIYF
TRBJ2-2	TRBV6-5	TRBD2	.	TGTGCCAGCATCCGACTAGCGGAGAACACCGGGGAGCTGTTTTTT	CASIRLAENTGELFF
TRBJ2-3	TRBV18	TRBD2	.	TGTGCCAGCTCACAAGCGGGACCCACAGATACGCAGTATTTT	CASSQAGPTDTQYF
TRBJ2-7	TRBV1	.	.	TGCACCAGCAGCCAAGACGCTAACAGGACCTACGAGCAGTACTTC	CTSSQDANRTYEQYF
TRBJ2-7	TRBV6-2/TRBV6-3	TRBD1	.	TGTGCCAGCAGCAAACGGGACAGTGCCTACGAGCAGTACTTC	CASSKRDSAYEQYF
TRBJ2-5	TRBV24-1	TRBD2	.	TGTGCCACCAGTGATTCCAGCGGGGGGGGAGAGACCCAGTACTTC	CATSDSSGGGETQYF
TRBJ2-7	TRBV30	.	.	TGTGCCTGGAGCCGCGGGTTCCCCTACGAGCAGTACTTC	CAWSRGFPYEQYF
TRBJ1-1	TRBV5-1	.	.	TGCGCCAGCAGCTTGGGCGCGGGAACTGAAGCTTTCTTT	CASSLGAGTEAFF
TRBJ1-6	TRBV18	.	.	TGTGCCAGCTCACCGGGCTGGGATCGATCACCCCTCCACTTT	CASSPGWDRSPLHF
TRBJ2-7	TRBV5-4	.	.	TGTGCCAGCAGCCTGGGGGGGCTGCCAGCCTACGAGCAGTACTTC	CASSLGGLPAYEQYF
TRBJ2-7	TRBV7-9	TRBD2	.	TGTGCCAGCAGCAGCTCCAGCGGGATGTCCTCCGAGCAGTACTTC	CASSSSSGMSSEQYF
TRBJ1-4	TRBV5-8	TRBD1	.	TGTGCCAGCAGCTCGACAGGGGGAAATGAAAAACTGTTTTTT	CASSSTGGNEKLFF
TRBJ2-5	TRBV5-1	.	once	TGCGCCAGCAGCGACGTTCCGGAGACCCAGTACTTC	CASSDVPETQYF